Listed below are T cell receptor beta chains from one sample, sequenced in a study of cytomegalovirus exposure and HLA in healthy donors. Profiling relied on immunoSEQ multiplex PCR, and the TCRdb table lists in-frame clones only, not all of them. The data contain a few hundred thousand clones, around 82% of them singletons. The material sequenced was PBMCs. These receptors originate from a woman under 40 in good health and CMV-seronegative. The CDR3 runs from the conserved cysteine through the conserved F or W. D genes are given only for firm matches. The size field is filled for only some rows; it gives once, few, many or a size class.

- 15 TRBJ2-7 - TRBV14 CASSLVQGGIGEQYF TGTGCCAGCAGCCTGGTGCAGGGGGGAATTGGCGAGCAGTACTTC
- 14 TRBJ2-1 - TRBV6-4 CASSVAGGSNEQFF -
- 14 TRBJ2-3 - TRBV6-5 CASSWSRGTDTQYF TGTGCCAGCAGTTGGAGTAGAGGCACAGATACGCAGTATTTT
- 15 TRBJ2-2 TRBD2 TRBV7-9 CATNPYGRIAGELFF TGTGCCACCAACCCATACGGGAGGATCGCCGGGGAGCTGTTTTTT
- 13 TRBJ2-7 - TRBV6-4 CASSAGHGYEQYF TGTGCCAGCAGTGCGGGACACGGTTACGAGCAGTACTTC
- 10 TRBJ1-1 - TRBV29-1 CSVDGTEAFF TGCAGCGTGGATGGGACAGAAGCTTTCTTT
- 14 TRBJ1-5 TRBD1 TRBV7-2 CASSITGGGQPQHF TGTGCCAGCAGCATTACAGGGGGAGGTCAGCCCCAGCATTTT
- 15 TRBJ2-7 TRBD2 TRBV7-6 CASSGREGRIAAQYF TGTGCCAGCAGCGGGCGGGAGGGCCGGATAGCGGCGCAGTACTTC
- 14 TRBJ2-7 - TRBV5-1 CASRSRQSSYEQYF TGCGCCAGCAGGAGCCGACAGAGCTCCTACGAGCAGTACTTC
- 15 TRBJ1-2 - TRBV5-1 CASSLAGREYYGYTF TGCGCCAGCAGCTTGGCGGGTAGAGAGTACTATGGCTACACCTTC
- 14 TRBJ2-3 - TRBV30 CAWSIGVDTDTQYF TGTGCCTGGAGTATAGGGGTGGACACAGATACGCAGTATTTT
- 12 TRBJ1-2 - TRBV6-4 CASSAGNYGYTF TGTGCCAGCAGCGCAGGAAACTATGGCTACACCTTC
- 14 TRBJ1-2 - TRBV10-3 CAISESVSHYGYTF TGTGCCATCAGTGAGAGTGTCAGTCACTATGGCTACACCTTC
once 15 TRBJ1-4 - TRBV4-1 CASSHRGGGNEKLFF TGCGCCAGCAGCCATCGTGGGGGGGGGAATGAAAAACTGTTTTTT
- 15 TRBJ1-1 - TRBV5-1 CASSLIWGRDTEAFF TGCGCCAGCAGCTTGATTTGGGGCCGGGACACTGAAGCTTTCTTT
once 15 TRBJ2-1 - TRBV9 CASSVAGSYYNEQFF TGTGCCAGCAGCGTAGCCGGGTCCTACTACAATGAGCAGTTCTTC
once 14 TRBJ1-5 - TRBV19 CASSITERGQPQHF TGTGCCAGTAGTATAACTGAAAGAGGTCAGCCCCAGCATTTT
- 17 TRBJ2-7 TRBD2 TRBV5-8 CASSLELTGLALSEQYF TGTGCCAGCAGCTTGGAGTTAACGGGACTAGCGCTCAGCGAGCAGTACTTC
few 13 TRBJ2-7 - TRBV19 CASAHQDSYEQYF TGTGCCAGCGCCCATCAGGATTCCTACGAGCAGTACTTC
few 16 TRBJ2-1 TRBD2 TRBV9 CASSARLAGGGEEQFF TGTGCCAGCAGCGCGCGACTAGCGGGAGGTGGAGAAGAGCAGTTCTTC